The 27 T cell receptor beta chains below come from one sample, sequenced in a study of T cells in Graves' hyperthyroidism and ophthalmopathy. There were TCR beta CDR3 regions amplified from RNA transcripts. An initial round of RT-PCR targeting the TCR CDR3 relied on the HTBI primer set. TCRdb re-analysed the multiplex PCR reads in MiXCR, keeping a single row per CDR3 protein. The sample holds about 720,000 distinct CDR3 sequences; roughly a sixth are singletons and the top ten take 16%. The specimen sequenced was blood. The receptors here all came from a woman aged 50 to 65 with Graves' hyperthyroidism that later progressed to Graves' ophthalmopathy.

This clonotype was observed at least ten times. This chain links TRBV7-8 with TRBJ2-7; TRBD1 might be the D (5 bases). The CDR3 is 14 amino acids. Germline CDR1 SGHVS, CDR2 FQNEAQ. V dropped 2 bases and J dropped 3 bases, with 11 bases sitting between them. In nucleotides, the CDR3 is TGTGCCAGCAGCTTATTAAGGGGTAGCTACGAGCAGTACTTC. Amino acid sequence: CASSLLRGSYEQYF.

The genes are TRBV10-2 and TRBJ1-4; D remains ambiguous. The V end was cut by 10 bases, the J end by 4 bases, with 13 bases between. CDR1 and CDR2 (germline): WSHSY, SAAADI. The CDR3 is 13 residues long. The CDR3 spells CATTGRINEKLFF. In DNA, the CDR3 is TGCGCCACTACTGGACGGATTAATGAAAAACTGTTTTTT.

CDR3 in DNA: TGCAGTGCTAGTCGCAGGGGGCATAACGAGCAGTACTTC. Translating gives CSASRRGHNEQYF. V is TRBV20-1 and J is TRBJ2-7, with TRBD1 identical over 8 bases. The trim removed 3 bases at V and 5 bases at J, leaving 6 bases unmatched. CDR1 DFQATT and CDR2 SNEGSKA come from the germline V gene (reference sequence). This CDR3 region has 13 residues.

As to this clonotype: This may come from a read error, since a much larger clone is one base off. The CDR3 does not end in the conserved phenylalanine or tryptophan, so this is likely a read error. The chain uses TRBV30 and TRBJ1-1; D is unresolved. Germline V gene sequence: CDR1 GTSNPN, CDR2 SVGIG (reference sequence). V was pared by 2 bases and J by 2 bases, with 12 bases between. This CDR3 has 14 amino acids. The CDR3 reads CAWSPEQYNTEAFL. CDR3 nucleotides: TGTGCCTGGAGTCCCGAACAATATAACACTGAAGCTTTCCTT.

The chain combines TRBV6-5 with TRBJ1-6; no clear D gene. With 0 bases removed from V and 8 bases from J, the gap between germline ends came to 11 bases. The CDR3 loop spans 15 amino acids. Germline V CDR1 and CDR2: MNHEY, SVGAGI. For the CDR3, the DNA is TGTGCCAGCAGTTACTCGATGGATTCGGATTCACCCCTCCACTTT. Amino acid sequence: CASSYSMDSDSPLHF.

Ten or more counts support this clonotype. The V call is TRBV6-1, the J call TRBJ2-7; D not resolved. The CDR3 sequence is 12 residues long. Germline CDR1 MNHNS, CDR2 SASEGT. Trimming removed 7 bases from V and 0 bases from J, with 7 bases in between. The CDR3 region has the DNA TGTGCCAGCATGATTACCTCCTACGAGCAGTACTTC. Translated, it gives CASMITSYEQYF.

This clonotype was counted a few times. The chain recombines TRBV3-1 with TRBJ2-3; TRBD2 is a possible D gene (5 bases). The CDR3 extends over 15 amino acids. In germline, CDR1 is LGHDT, CDR2 YNNKEL (reference sequence). Trimming took off 4 bases at V and 1 base at J, with 12 bases between the two ends. The CDR3, as DNA: TGTGCCAGCAGCCGTAGCGCTAGTGGCACAGATACGCAGTATTTT. Translation: CASSRSASGTDTQYF.

This rearrangement joins TRBV5-5 to TRBJ1-2; 10 nucleotides match TRBD1. V trimming: 5 bases; J trimming: 4 bases; junction bases outside the gene matches: 11. Germline-derived CDR1 and CDR2 are SGHKS and YYEKEE (reference sequence). There are 16 residues in the CDR3. In DNA form, the CDR3 reads TGTGCCAGCAGGAAGACAGGGGGCTCTCTGGTCTATGGCTACACCTTC. This sequence encodes CASRKTGGSLVYGYTF.

This clonotype was seen ten or more times. J is TRBJ1-1 and V is TRBV18, with 8 nucleotides matching TRBD1. The CDR3 runs 16 residues. The germline CDR1 and CDR2 sequences are KGHSH and LQKENI. Trimming at V came to 2 bases and at J to 3 bases, leaving 8 bases not matched to a gene. CDR3 sequence reads: CASSPSTGGRYTEAFF. The DNA for the CDR3 is TGTGCCAGCTCACCAAGTACAGGGGGGAGGTACACTGAAGCTTTCTTT.

V is TRBV2 and J is TRBJ2-5; D gene uncertain. Per germline, CDR1 SNHLY and CDR2 FYNNEI. The ends were cut back, 4 bases at V and 1 base at J, with 7 bases in the middle. The CDR3 covers 13 residues. CDR3 DNA sequence: TGTGCCAGCAGTGTGTGGGGCCAAGAGACCCAGTACTTC. It yields the protein CASSVWGQETQYF.

This clonotype came up a few times. The V gene is TRBV6-2 or TRBV6-3, the J gene TRBJ1-3, with 12 bases matching TRBD1. CDR1 is MNHEY, CDR2 SVGEGT, per germline. Losses at the gene ends were 6 bases for V and 1 base for J; bases not matched to a gene: 10. The CDR3 is 18 residues long. The CDR3 region has the DNA TGTGCCAGCAGCGCCGGGACAGGGGGCTTCGTGTCTGGAAACACCATATATTTT. It translates to CASSAGTGGFVSGNTIYF.

V gene TRBV24-1 combines with J gene TRBJ2-2; the D is unclear. The CDR3 runs 14 residues. V lost 4 bases to trimming and J lost 8 bases, with 13 bases between them. The germline V gene encodes CDR1 KGHDR and CDR2 SFDVKD. CDR3 sequence: CATSDPDPVGELFF. CDR3 sequence (DNA): TGTGCCACCAGTGACCCCGACCCCGTGGGGGAGCTGTTTTTT.

This clonotype was detected ten times or more. The rearrangement links TRBV6-5 to TRBJ1-2, with 10 bases aligning to TRBD1. The CDR3 covers 14 residues. V lost 2 bases and J lost 8; bases outside the gene matches: 5. CDR1 and CDR2 from the germline V gene are MNHEY and SVGAGI. The DNA for the CDR3 is TGTGCCAGCAGTTACCGACAGGGGGCGGAGGGCTACACCTTC. It encodes CASSYRQGAEGYTF.

On this clonotype itself: A clone one base away is much larger, so this may be a read error. The chain combines TRBV7-9 with TRBJ2-2, with D possibly matching TRBD1 (5 bases). The CDR3 extends over 16 amino acids. Trimming stripped 5 bases from V and 13 bases from J, with 26 bases between. In germline, CDR1 is SEHNR, CDR2 FQNEAQ (reference sequence). The CDR3 DNA follows: TGTGCCAGCAGCCTACCCGAGCGACAGCTCTCTTTTGGGCTGTTTTTT. It encodes CASSLPERQLSFGLFF.

This clonotype was recorded many times. This chain joins TRBV12-3 or TRBV12-4 and TRBJ2-3; 12 bases are a match to TRBD2. The CDR3 spans 14 residues. Germline trimming cut 6 bases from V and 4 bases from J; bases unmatched to any gene: 2. CDR3 in DNA: TGTGCCAGCAGACTAGCGGGGGGCCCAGATACGCAGTATTTT. Residues: CASRLAGGPDTQYF.

Many counts were recorded for this clonotype. J is TRBJ2-7 and V is TRBV6-5; maybe TRBD1 (6 bases). CDR1 is MNHEY, CDR2 SVGAGI, per germline. The V end lost 0 bases, the J end lost 1 base, and 7 bases lay between the germline ends. The CDR3 covers 14 residues. The CDR3 bases are TGTGCCAGCAGTTACTCCAGGGGATCCTACGAGCAGTACTTC. Its translation is CASSYSRGSYEQYF.

The chain is built from TRBV10-2 and TRBJ1-2; no firm D call. Germline V gives CDR1 WSHSY, CDR2 SAAADI. V dropped 3 bases and J dropped 8 bases, with 13 bases sitting between them. The CDR3 is 13 residues long. CDR3 nucleotide sequence: TGCGCCAGCAGTGATGGGCCTCCGGGGGGCTACACCTTC. Its translation is CASSDGPPGGYTF.

The V and J genes are TRBV7-9 and TRBJ1-4; 7 bases line up with TRBD1. Germline lookup yields CDR1 SEHNR and CDR2 FQNEAQ (reference sequence). V dropped 6 bases and J dropped 3; count of bases not matched to a gene: 1. There are 13 residues in the CDR3. Written as DNA, the CDR3 is TGTGCCAGCAGGGACAGGCCTAATGAAAAACTGTTTTTT. Protein: CASRDRPNEKLFF.

The table lists this clonotype with many counts. Relative to the germline gene, one junction end is altered; a read error may explain this. The chain carries TRBV7-2 and TRBJ2-1; perhaps TRBD1 as D (6 bases). CDR1 is SGHTA, CDR2 FQGNSA, per germline. The CDR3 is made up of 15 amino acids. CDR3 residues: CASSLGQVSSNEQFF. As DNA, the CDR3 is TGTGCCAGCAGCTTAGGACAGGTATCCTCCAATGAGCAGTTCTTC.

At least ten counts were recorded for this clonotype. The chain employs TRBV2 and TRBJ1-2, with 7 bases fitting TRBD1. Per the germline V gene, CDR1 is SNHLY and CDR2 is FYNNEI. Trimming cost V 7 bases and J 1 base; bases outside gene matches: 9. This CDR3 is 15 amino acids long. The CDR3: CASKFGGGYNYGYTF. The CDR3 DNA sequence: TGTGCCAGCAAGTTCGGAGGGGGCTATAACTATGGCTACACCTTC.

This sequence joins TRBV4-1 and TRBJ1-1, with no clear D. The CDR3 extends over 18 amino acids. The germline gives CDR1 MGHRA, CDR2 YSYEKL. Deletions cut 8 bases from V and 0 bases from J, with 25 bases between. CDR3 in DNA: TGCGCCAGCTCCTGGGCCAAAAAGCCCGACTATATGAACACTGAAGCTTTCTTT. It translates to CASSWAKKPDYMNTEAFF.

This clonotype was found many times. This sequence joins TRBV5-1 and TRBJ2-7; D remains ambiguous. The V and J ends lost 0 bases and 2 bases respectively, with 9 bases between them. The germline CDR1 and CDR2 sequences are SGHRS and YFSETQ. The length of the CDR3 is 14 residues. Here the CDR3 reads CASSLDRLTYEQYF. Written as DNA, the CDR3 is TGCGCCAGCAGCTTGGACAGACTTACCTACGAGCAGTACTTC.

This clonotype was detected many times. V gene TRBV5-5 combines with J gene TRBJ2-1; TRBD1 matches at 8 bases. From germline, CDR1 is SGHKS and CDR2 YYEKEE (reference sequence). There are 17 residues in the CDR3. J was trimmed by 6 bases and V by 0 bases; bases with no gene match: 11. The CDR3 region has the DNA TGTGCCAGCAGCTTGGTCCTCCAGGGGGCGCACGGCAATGAGCAGTTCTTC. This codes for CASSLVLQGAHGNEQFF.

The rearrangement joins TRBV19 to TRBJ2-2; D is unclear. The V and J ends lost 6 bases and 1 base respectively, with 9 bases between them. The CDR3 length is 14 residues. Germline CDR1 and CDR2: LNHDA and SQIVND (reference sequence). The chain's CDR3 is CASRKGGNTGELFF. CDR3 coding DNA: TGTGCCAGTAGGAAGGGTGGGAACACCGGGGAGCTGTTTTTT.

This clonotype occurred many times. J is TRBJ2-1 and V is TRBV7-9; D gene uncertain. The V and J ends lost 0 bases and 5 bases respectively, with 8 bases between them. The CDR3 length is 14 residues. The V gene's germline CDR1 is SEHNR and CDR2 FQNEAQ (reference sequence). In DNA, the CDR3 is TGTGCCAGCAGCTTAGCGGCCGTAAACAATGAGCAGTTCTTC. It codes for CASSLAAVNNEQFF.

This clonotype was detected only a few times. The chain uses TRBV15 and TRBJ2-3; D is perhaps TRBD2 (6 bases). CDR1 LNHNV and CDR2 YYDKDF come from the germline V gene (reference sequence). This CDR3 is built from 16 residues. The V and J ends lost 0 bases and 0 bases respectively, with 10 bases between them. As DNA, the CDR3 is TGTGCCACCAGCAGAGAAGGCGGGGCTAGCACAGATACGCAGTATTTT. Its protein product is CATSREGGASTDTQYF.

The V call is TRBV12-3 or TRBV12-4, the J call TRBJ1-2; unclear D gene. The CDR3 has 13 residues. V lost 8 bases and J 7 bases, leaving 17 bases between the germline ends. CDR3 in DNA: TGTGCCAGCCTATGGGGAAACTATGGTGGCTACACCTTC. Its protein is CASLWGNYGGYTF.